The 23 T cell receptor beta chains in this list originate from one sample, sequenced in a study of blood T cells in healthy people across ages. The use of a sample-barcoded 5' primer and a J-beta primer mix characterized a second PCR of roughly 7 to 12 cycles. One entry per CDR3 protein, called by TCRdb with MiXCR from the 5' RACE reads. Here the sample spans 550,000 to 600,000 distinct CDR3 sequences, less than 60% being singletons. Source material: blood. The receptor set was obtained from a man at least 80 years old in good health.

As concerns this clonotype: A much larger clone sits a single nucleotide away, making a read error possible. This sequence joins TRBV6-6 and TRBJ1-1, with D unclear. V lost 6 bases to trimming and J lost 12 bases, with 17 bases between them. CDR3 length equals 12 residues. Germline-derived CDR1 and CDR2 are MNHNY and SVGAGI (reference sequence). This CDR3 reads CASSPTPIGTFF. CDR3 coding DNA: TGTGCCAGCAGCCCGACCCCTATCGGAACTTTCTTT.

The J gene is TRBJ2-7, the V gene TRBV7-9; D is perhaps TRBD2 (6 bases). The CDR3 sequence is 14 residues long. CDR1 is SEHNR, CDR2 FQNEAQ, per germline (reference sequence). With 5 bases removed from V and 2 bases from J, the gap between germline ends came to 13 bases. The CDR3 loop is CASSRTIGPYEQYF. CDR3 bases: TGTGCCAGCAGCCGGACTATTGGCCCCTACGAGCAGTACTTC.

This clonotype is a singleton in its sample. This sequence may be a read error, since a much larger clone differs from it by one base. This rearrangement joins TRBV6-6 to TRBJ1-1; D is undetermined. The CDR3 has 16 amino acids. V was clipped by 8 bases and J by 4 bases, with 23 bases between them. Germline lookup yields CDR1 MNHNY and CDR2 SVGAGI (reference sequence). CDR3 residues: CASQNPPAAAGTEAFF. CDR3 sequence (DNA): TGTGCCAGCCAAAACCCCCCGGCCGCTGCCGGCACTGAAGCTTTCTTT.

This clonotype was seen repeatedly, ten times or more. The gene calls are TRBV6-6 and TRBJ2-3; 8 bases align to TRBD2. Trimming took 0 bases from V and 4 from J; bases not matched to a gene: 9. Germline V gene lookup returns CDR1 MNHNY and CDR2 SVGAGI (reference sequence). The CDR3 length is 17 residues. CDR3 nucleotides: TGTGCCAGCAGTTACTCGAGGAGCGGGAGATCAGCAGATACGCAGTATTTT. Its translation: CASSYSRSGRSADTQYF.

V is TRBV9 and J is TRBJ2-7; 12 nucleotides line up with TRBD1. V was clipped by 3 bases and J by 3 bases; unmatched bases: 4. This CDR3 is built from 15 residues. Germline CDR1 and CDR2: SGDLS and YYNGEE. The CDR3 protein is CASSAGTGGHYEQYF. Written as DNA, the CDR3 is TGTGCCAGCAGCGCCGGGACAGGGGGCCACTACGAGCAGTACTTC.

This sequence joins TRBV4-3 and TRBJ1-2; D perhaps matches TRBD1 (5 bases). There are 16 residues in the CDR3. Germline lookup yields CDR1 LGHNA and CDR2 YSLEER. Between the trimmed V and J ends, which lost 3 bases and 2 bases, there was a span of 16 bases. CDR3 sequence reads: CASSQDTRNRNYGYTF. CDR3 sequence (DNA): TGCGCCAGCAGCCAGGACACTAGGAACAGAAACTATGGCTACACCTTC.

V and J are TRBV28 and TRBJ2-1, with 10 bases that match TRBD2. V trimming: 6 bases; J trimming: 4 bases; junction bases outside the gene matches: 6. Germline CDR1 MDHEN, CDR2 SYDVKM. CDR3 size: 15 residues. The chain's CDR3 is CASRASGSGYNEQFF. The CDR3 DNA follows: TGTGCCAGCAGGGCTAGCGGGAGTGGGTACAATGAGCAGTTCTTC. Full variable domain (outside the CDR3, taken from reference TRBV28 and TRBJ2-1): DVKVTQSSRYLVKRTGEKVFLECVQDMDHENMFWYRQDPGLGLRLIYFSYDVKMKEKGDIPEGYSVSREKKERFSLILESASTNQTSMYLCASRASGSGYNEQFFGPGTRLTVL.

This clonotype was recorded many times. The chain is built from TRBV6-6 and TRBJ2-5; 9 bases align to TRBD2. V was pared by 7 bases and J by 1 base, with 4 bases of the junction left unmatched. The CDR3 consists of 14 residues. The V gene's germline CDR1 is MNHNY and CDR2 SVGAGI (reference sequence). CDR3 DNA sequence: TGTGCCAGCACCCGGCGGGAGGGCCAAGAGACCCAGTACTTC. Translated, it gives CASTRREGQETQYF.

V gene TRBV5-1 combines with J gene TRBJ2-7, with D possibly being TRBD1 or TRBD2 (5 bases each). Germline CDR1 and CDR2: SGHRS and YFSETQ. This CDR3 is 15 amino acids long. Between the trimmed V and J ends, which lost 3 bases and 3 bases, there was a span of 16 bases. The CDR3 loop reads CASSSLRDGDYEQYF. CDR3 sequence (DNA): TGCGCCAGCAGCTCCCTCCGGGACGGGGACTACGAGCAGTACTTC.

This clonotype was recorded once. The chain has TRBV10-2 and TRBJ1-1; the D is unclear. Germline assignment: CDR1 WSHSY and CDR2 SAAADI. V was pared by 3 bases and J by 1 base, with 6 bases between. This CDR3 has 13 residues. The CDR3 protein is CASSEGRNTEAFF. The CDR3 nucleotides read TGCGCCAGCAGTGAAGGGCGGAACACTGAAGCTTTCTTT.

This clonotype came up a few times. The chain links TRBV5-1 to TRBJ1-2; 7 bases map to TRBD1. V lost 4 bases to trimming and J lost 11 bases; unmatched junction nucleotides: 14. This CDR3 is 14 amino acids long. CDR1 and CDR2 from the germline V gene are SGHRS and YFSETQ. In DNA, the CDR3 is TGCGCCAGCAGCCTCGGGGACAGTTCCGACGGGTACACCTTC. It translates to CASSLGDSSDGYTF.

This chain joins TRBV14 and TRBJ2-1; D gene ambiguous. Per germline, CDR1 SGHDN and CDR2 FVKESK. V dropped 2 bases and J dropped 7 bases, with 12 bases sitting between them. CDR3 size: 14 residues. The CDR3 sequence: CASSQRANLNEQFF. The CDR3 DNA reads TGTGCCAGCAGCCAAAGGGCCAATTTGAATGAGCAGTTCTTC. Full variable domain (missing parts from reference TRBV14 and TRBJ2-1): EAGVTQFPSHSVIEKGQTVTLRCDPISGHDNLYWYRRVMGKEIKFLLHFVKESKQDESGMPNNRFLAERTGGTYSTLKVQPAELEDSGVYFCASSQRANLNEQFFGPGTRLTVL.

Turning to this clonotype: Since a much larger clone is just one base distant, this may be a read error. The genes are TRBV2 and TRBJ2-6, with no clear D. V dropped 2 bases and J dropped 4 bases, with 9 bases sitting between them. Germline assignment: CDR1 SNHLY and CDR2 FYNNEI. This CDR3 contains 15 residues. Here the CDR3 reads CASSELISGANVLTF. CDR3 coding DNA: TGTGCCAGCAGTGAACTGATTTCAGGGGCCAACGTCCTGACTTTC.

This clonotype was recorded only once. V is TRBV6-1 and J is TRBJ2-2, with 7 bases lining up with TRBD1. CDR1 is MNHNS and CDR2 is SASEGT in the germline V gene. CDR3 length equals 14 residues. Trimming took 6 bases from V and 8 from J; bases not matched to a gene: 9. DNA for the CDR3: TGTGCCAGCAGAGGAATACAGGGGTCTGGGGAGCTGTTTTTT. Its translation: CASRGIQGSGELFF.

J is TRBJ2-1 and V is TRBV20-1, with D possibly being TRBD2 (6 bases). Germline V gene sequence: CDR1 DFQATT, CDR2 SNEGSKA (reference sequence). The V gene lost 6 bases and the J gene lost 7 bases, with 13 bases spanning the gap. This CDR3 has 12 residues. As DNA, the CDR3 is TGCAGTGCACACAAACGGGGGAATGAGCAGTTCTTC. This gives the protein CSAHKRGNEQFF.

J is TRBJ2-1 and V is TRBV11-2; 16 nucleotides line up with TRBD2. This CDR3 is 22 amino acids long. Trimming at V came to 4 bases and at J to 10 bases, leaving 25 bases not matched to a gene. In germline, CDR1 is SGHAT, CDR2 FQNNGV. The CDR3 region has the DNA TGTGCCAGCAGCTCAAAAGTTTCCCCGGGACTAGCGGGGGGGCCATCCGTACGGGAGCAGTTCTTC. It specifies CASSSKVSPGLAGGPSVREQFF.

The V and J genes are TRBV9 and TRBJ2-1, with D possibly matching TRBD1 (5 bases). Trimming cost V 1 base and J 1 base, with 15 bases left between them. This CDR3 is built from 17 residues. Germline-derived CDR1 and CDR2 are SGDLS and YYNGEE. CDR3 sequence reads: CASSVPSRVSSYNEQFF. The CDR3 bases are TGTGCCAGCAGCGTACCATCCAGGGTATCGTCCTACAATGAGCAGTTCTTC.

CDR3 loop: CASSYELAMETQYF. The CDR3 nucleotides read TGTGCCAGCAGTTACGAACTAGCGATGGAGACCCAGTACTTC. This sequence joins TRBV6-2 or TRBV6-3 and TRBJ2-5, with 7 bases lining up with TRBD2. The CDR3 spans 14 residues. Per the germline V gene, CDR1 is MNHEY and CDR2 is SVGEGT. V dropped 2 bases and J dropped 5; count of bases not matched to a gene: 5.

This clonotype came up a few times. The J gene is TRBJ1-1, the V gene TRBV7-2, with D unresolved. Germline loops: CDR1 SGHTA, CDR2 FQGNSA. V was cut by 2 bases and J by 8 bases, with 9 bases left in between. The CDR3 has 12 residues. CDR3 nucleotides: TGTGCCAGCAGCTTACCGCCTGAAGAAGCTTTCTTT. It translates to CASSLPPEEAFF.

In this sample, this clonotype turned up once. The chain couples TRBV7-2 to TRBJ2-5; possibly TRBD1 for D (5 bases). The CDR3 contains 16 residues. V was shortened by 3 bases and J by 2 bases, with 16 bases between the two germline ends. The germline CDR1 and CDR2 sequences are SGHTA and FQGNSA. The CDR3 protein is CASSLGAQGKQETQYF. CDR3 bases: TGTGCCAGCAGCTTGGGCGCGCAGGGCAAACAAGAGACCCAGTACTTC.

The chain couples TRBV20-1 to TRBJ1-5, with no clear D. Deletions cut 2 bases from V and 7 bases from J, with 9 bases between. The germline gives CDR1 DFQATT, CDR2 SNEGSKA (reference sequence). This CDR3 has 12 residues. CDR3 region: CSARQPGQPQHF. The DNA of the CDR3 is TGCAGTGCTAGACAACCGGGGCAGCCCCAGCATTTT.

This clonotype was found a few times. The chain joins TRBV4-1 to TRBJ2-1, with 10 positions matching TRBD2. J lost 3 bases, V lost 4 bases, and 3 bases had no gene match. CDR3 length equals 15 residues. CDR1 and CDR2 from the germline V gene are MGHRA and YSYEKL. CDR3 DNA: TGCGCCAGCAGCCTGGGACTAGCGAACTACAATGAGCAGTTCTTC. Its translation is CASSLGLANYNEQFF.

This clonotype has just a few counts. This chain joins TRBV7-9 and TRBJ1-2; D uncertain. This CDR3 is 15 amino acids long. Germline lookup yields CDR1 SEHNR and CDR2 FQNEAQ (reference sequence). The V end lost 2 bases, the J end lost 4 bases, and 14 bases lay between the germline ends. The CDR3 region is CASSLSGPGPYGYTF. CDR3 DNA: TGTGCCAGCAGCTTAAGCGGTCCTGGGCCCTATGGCTACACCTTC.